This T cell receptor (beta chain) was sequenced in a study of response to subunit inactivated influenza vaccine. The study's findings and limits: The authors offered the suggestion that each seasonal influenza vaccination recruits few new T cells.

MiXCR, run by TCRdb on the RT-PCR reads, gives a single entry per CDR3 protein. The table has around 470,000 distinct CDR3 sequences, less than 7.5% seen once. The CDR3 runs to 12 residues. From germline, CDR1 is SGHKS and CDR2 YYEKEE (reference sequence). V dropped 4 bases and J dropped 12 bases, with 17 bases sitting between them. As regards this clonotype: Its specificity is not known.

This clonotype was obtained from a man aged 45 to 70 who received an inactivated influenza vaccine. The gene calls are TRBV5-5 and TRBJ2-7, with D perhaps assigned TRBD1 or TRBD2 (5 bases each). This specimen consisted of PBMCs from blood, obtained about 24 months after vaccination. CDR3 coding DNA: TGTGCCAGCAGCCCCCGGGACGGATATTTGTACTTC. It codes for CASSPRDGYLYF.